This T cell receptor (beta chain) was recorded in a study of CD8+CD57+ T cells in acquired aplastic anemia. The wider study: Across the sorted CD4+ and CD8+ cells, DNA amounts averaged roughly 3 ug. The study obtained 9.5 million to 12 million reads on average for CD4+ cells from healthy donors. Findings of the study overall: Overlapping CD8+ CDR3 repertoires of patients and controls contained under 35 shared sequences. Researchers reported that CD8+ Simpson's diversity was not significantly different in patients versus controls.

V shed 6 bases and J shed 8 bases, with 16 bases lying between them. Germline-derived CDR1 and CDR2 are LNHDA and SQIVND (reference sequence). The CDR3 covers 13 residues. This clonotype was detected a few times. Antigen: not known. Both TCR beta VDJ combination and CDR3 sequence profiling were carried out. Genomic DNA was the template for this profiling. TCRdb re-analysed the reads in MiXCR, keeping a single row per CDR3 protein. The profile shows about 160,000 distinct CDR3 sequences, roughly 48% of them singletons. What was sequenced was sorted CD4+, CD8+, or CD8+CD57+ T cells (not recorded which) from PBMCs. This receptor was obtained from a human donor in good health. The rearrangement links TRBV19 to TRBJ1-2; D may be TRBD1 (6 bases). The CDR3 DNA is TGTGCCAGTAGATCACAGGGAGCAAAAGGCTACACCTTC. This codes for CASRSQGAKGYTF.